This is a list of T cell receptor beta chains from one sample in a study of blood T cell repertoires in COVID-19. Generated by immunoSEQ multiplex PCR, the TCRdb table keeps only in-frame clones and is missing some. Of 300,000 or so clones listed, 85% to 90% are singletons. The sample consisted of PBMCs or T cells enriched from blood (not recorded which). The receptors shown here come from a woman aged 18 to 35 who had recovered from COVID-19. The CDR3 runs from the conserved cysteine through the conserved F or W. The D gene is left open where the match is weak. Rows give clone size only sometimes, using once, few, many, or a class for an expanded clone.

J gene,clone size,V gene,D gene,CDR3 protein,CDR3 DNA
TRBJ2-1,NA,TRBV4-1,NA,CASSQVGSPDRGQFF,TGCGCCAGCAGCCAAGTTGGGTCGCCGGACCGGGGGCAGTTCTTC
TRBJ1-2,NA,TRBV2,NA,CASRDSYGYTF,TGTGCCAGCAGGGACAGCTATGGCTACACCTTC
TRBJ1-1,NA,TRBV11-2,NA,CASSRVILSRGLMNTEAFF,TGTGCCAGCAGCCGAGTGATCCTTTCAAGGGGACTCATGAACACTGAAGCTTTCTTT
TRBJ1-5,once,TRBV7-2,NA,CASSLQEHSNQPQHF,TGTGCCAGCAGCTTACAAGAACATAGCAATCAGCCCCAGCATTTT
TRBJ2-5,NA,TRBV6-1,TRBD2,CASSEASGRGETQYF,TGTGCCAGCAGTGAGGCTAGCGGGAGAGGAGAGACCCAGTACTTC
TRBJ1-1,NA,TRBV5-4,NA,CASSLDPTFEAFF,TGTGCCAGCAGCTTGGACCCTACTTTTGAAGCTTTCTTT
TRBJ1-1,NA,TRBV19,NA,CASSRDRWTEAFF,TGTGCCAGTAGTCGCGACAGATGGACTGAAGCTTTCTTT
TRBJ2-6,NA,TRBV4-2,NA,CASSHSGSGANVLTF,TGTGCCAGCAGCCACAGCGGGTCTGGGGCCAACGTCCTGACTTTC
TRBJ2-7,NA,TRBV7-8,NA,CASSISRGGEQYF,TGTGCCAGCAGCATAAGCAGGGGCGGCGAGCAGTACTTC
TRBJ1-3,once,TRBV18,NA,CASSPSEASSGNTIYF,TGTGCCAGCTCACCATCGGAAGCGAGCTCTGGAAACACCATATATTTT